This TCR beta chain was sequenced during a study of monozygotic twins with inflammatory bowel disease. Reanalyzing the 5' RACE reads, TCRdb keeps one entry per CDR3 protein, without DNA. This sample contains approximately 150,000 distinct CDR3 sequences. This CDR3 is 16 amino acids long. Per the germline V gene, CDR1 is MGHRA and CDR2 is YSYEKL. This sequence joins TRBV4-1 and TRBJ2-4. Sequenced material: blood. This receptor was identified in a human donor with ulcerative colitis or Crohn's disease, or a healthy co-twin of an affected twin (not recorded which). The CDR3 sequence: CASSQDPGLDKNIQYF.